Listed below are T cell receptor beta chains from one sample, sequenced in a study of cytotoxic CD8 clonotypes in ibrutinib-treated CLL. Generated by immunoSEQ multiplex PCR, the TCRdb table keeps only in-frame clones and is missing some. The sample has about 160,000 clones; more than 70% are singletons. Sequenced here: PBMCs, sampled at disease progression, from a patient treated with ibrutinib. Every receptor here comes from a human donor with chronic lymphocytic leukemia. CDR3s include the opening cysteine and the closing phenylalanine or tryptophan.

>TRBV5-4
CASSGGTGRNTGELFF
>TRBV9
CASSVDGGFYEQYF
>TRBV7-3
CASSLTADTQYF
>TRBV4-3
CASSQERRLASYNEQFF
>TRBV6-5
CATFSGGGYNEQFF
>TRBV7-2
CASSLNPTGIQPQHF
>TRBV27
CASSLKLGLAGVHEQFF
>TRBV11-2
CASTPQSTGELFF
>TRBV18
CASSPLGQGKPNYGYTF
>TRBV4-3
CASSQDSGQENTEAFF
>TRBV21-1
CASSNKGESGYTF
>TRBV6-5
CASRYLTGEPGNTIYF
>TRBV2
CASSEVGHRGHYEQYF
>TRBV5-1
CASSLRREQETQYF
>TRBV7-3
CASSRGLAGAETQYF
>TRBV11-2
CASSFEGYEQYF
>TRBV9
CASSDRTDNTGELFF
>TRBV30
CAWRGSSGYEQYF
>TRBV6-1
CASSGRTGATYNEQFF
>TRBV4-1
CASSQVRAGQTSYEQYF
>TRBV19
CASSMELAGEIDTQYF
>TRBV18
CASSPPVTDTQYF
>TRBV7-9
CASSFPRGEQYF
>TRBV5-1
CASSRDSSYNEQFF